The text below deals with one T cell receptor (beta chain). Measured with immunoSEQ multiplex PCR; TCRdb has only the in-frame clones, and not every one. This sample has 30,000 to 35,000 clones; roughly 89% occur once, and the top ten carry 3.5%. This entry is derived from a study of neoadjuvant anti-PD-1 for oral cavity cancer. Study overall: Patients without progression received a fourth nivolumab dose around day 43, then surgical resection on days 50-56.

Here the sequenced sample was PBMCs, taken before nivolumab (anti-PD-1) treatment. The receptor was isolated from a person between 40 and 80 years old with oral cavity squamous cell carcinoma.

DNA for the CDR3: TGTGCCAGCAGCGGCCTTGGGGCAGGGGATAATGAAAAACTGTTTTTT. Residues: CASSGLGAGDNEKLFF. V usage is TRBV9 and J usage is TRBJ1-4, with D tentatively TRBD1 (6 bases). Germline V gives CDR1 SGDLS, CDR2 YYNGEE. The V end was cut by 3 bases, the J end by 4 bases, with 16 bases between. The CDR3 contains 16 residues.